These 32 T cell receptor beta chains were sequenced from one sample in a study of graft-versus-host responses after intestinal transplantation. The repertoire was sequenced with immunoSEQ multiplex PCR; TCRdb's copy has only in-frame clones and lacks some. This sample has about 10,000 clones, with nearly 95% found just once. The sequencing used bone marrow, collected approximately 520 days after intestinal transplantation. Every receptor here comes from a human patient who received an intestinal transplant, so some T cells may come from the graft donor.

V and J are TRBV28 and TRBJ1-1, with no clear D. This CDR3 spans 13 amino acids. V lost 7 bases and J lost 1, with 10 bases in between. The germline V gene encodes CDR1 MDHEN and CDR2 SYDVKM. The DNA for the CDR3 is TGTGCCAGCACCCGACGGAGGAACACTGAAGCTTTCTTT. This sequence encodes CASTRRRNTEAFF.

This clone was counted once. This sequence joins TRBV11-2 and TRBJ2-6; D gene ambiguous. CDR3 size: 15 residues. Germline V gene sequence: CDR1 SGHAT, CDR2 FQNNGV. The V gene lost 5 bases and the J gene lost 4 bases, with 12 bases spanning the gap. CDR3: CASSIQFSGANVLTF. In DNA, the CDR3 is TGTGCCAGCAGCATACAGTTCTCCGGGGCCAACGTCCTGACTTTC.

V usage is TRBV19 and J usage is TRBJ1-3; D might be TRBD1 (6 bases). In germline, CDR1 is LNHDA, CDR2 SQIVND (reference sequence). Deletions cut 4 bases from V and 0 bases from J, with 10 bases between. This CDR3 region has 15 residues. The CDR3 loop is CASSTTGVSGNTIYF. CDR3 sequence (DNA): TGTGCCAGTAGTACGACAGGAGTCTCTGGAAACACCATATATTTT.

The rearrangement links TRBV7-3 to TRBJ2-1; a possible D gene is TRBD2 (7 bases). Trimming pared 5 bases from V and 6 bases from J, leaving 11 bases between. Per the germline V gene, CDR1 is SGHTA and CDR2 is FQGTGA. The CDR3 totals 13 residues. The CDR3 loop is CASSRRGGNEQFF. DNA of the CDR3: TGTGCCAGCAGCCGAAGGGGGGGCAATGAGCAGTTCTTC. The entire variable domain, with the rest obtained from reference TRBV7-3 and TRBJ2-1, is as follows: GAGVSQTPSNKVTEKGKYVELRCDPISGHTALYWYRQSLGQGPEFLIYFQGTGAADDSGLPNDRFFAVRPEGSVSTLKIQRTERGDSAVYLCASSRRGGNEQFFGPGTRLTVL.

This rearrangement joins TRBV19 to TRBJ2-6; possibly TRBD1 or TRBD2 for D (6 bases each). This CDR3 is 14 amino acids long. V was clipped by 3 bases and J by 7 bases, with 10 bases between them. CDR1 and CDR2 (germline): LNHDA, SQIVND (reference sequence). CDR3 DNA sequence: TGTGCCAGTAGTATCGACGGGGGCGCCAACGTCCTGACTTTC. Protein sequence: CASSIDGGANVLTF.

V and J are TRBV6-1 and TRBJ1-5; D might be TRBD1 (5 bases). Germline V CDR1 and CDR2: MNHNS, SASEGT. The V end was cut by 7 bases, the J end by 5 bases, with 12 bases between. This CDR3 comprises 13 residues. CDR3 sequence: CASTGTVDQPQHF. The CDR3 coding sequence is TGTGCCAGCACTGGGACCGTTGATCAGCCCCAGCATTTT.

V is TRBV6-1 and J is TRBJ1-5; 11 positions agree with TRBD1. CDR1 is MNHNS and CDR2 is SASEGT in the germline V gene. V was pared by 0 bases and J by 4 bases, with 8 bases of the junction left unmatched. This CDR3 region has 18 residues. Here the CDR3 reads CASSEARTGGMGNQPQHF. As DNA, the CDR3 is TGTGCCAGCAGTGAAGCGCGGACAGGGGGCATGGGAAATCAGCCCCAGCATTTT.

The chain couples TRBV5-6 to TRBJ1-1, with D perhaps matching TRBD1 (6 bases). The CDR3 extends over 14 amino acids. V lost 4 bases, J lost 1 base, and 11 bases lay in between. From germline, CDR1 is SGHDT and CDR2 YYEEEE. The chain's CDR3 is CASSLQGTNTEAFF. The CDR3 nucleotides read TGTGCCAGCAGCCTCCAGGGGACGAACACTGAAGCTTTCTTT.

This sequence joins TRBV28 and TRBJ2-7; TRBD1 aligns across 7 bases. V trimming: 7 bases; J trimming: 2 bases; junction bases outside the gene matches: 2. The CDR3 is made up of 12 amino acids. Germline CDR1 MDHEN, CDR2 SYDVKM. CDR3 region: CASTQGAYEQYF. Here the CDR3 DNA reads TGTGCCAGCACCCAGGGGGCCTACGAGCAGTACTTC. Full variable domain (outside the CDR3, taken from reference TRBV28 and TRBJ2-7): DVKVTQSSRYLVKRTGEKVFLECVQDMDHENMFWYRQDPGLGLRLIYFSYDVKMKEKGDIPEGYSVSREKKERFSLILESASTNQTSMYLCASTQGAYEQYFGPGTRLTVT.

This chain connects TRBV4-3 to TRBJ1-1; D gene uncertain. CDR1 is LGHNA and CDR2 is YSLEER in the germline V gene. The CDR3 sequence is 13 residues long. V dropped 0 bases and J dropped 4 bases, with 6 bases sitting between them. Written as DNA, the CDR3 is TGCGCCAGCAGCCAAGATTCGAGCACTGAAGCTTTCTTT. It is translated as CASSQDSSTEAFF.

This chain uses TRBV2 with TRBJ1-4; D perhaps matches TRBD1 (5 bases). Deletions cut 6 bases from V and 2 bases from J, with 13 bases between. Germline V lookup: CDR1 SNHLY, CDR2 FYNNEI. This CDR3 contains 15 residues. The CDR3 is CASSDPGQTNEKLFF. The DNA for the CDR3 is TGTGCCAGCAGCGACCCGGGGCAGACTAATGAAAAACTGTTTTTT.

CDR3 in DNA: TGTGCCAGCAGTTTACCAGGGATTTTTGGCTACACCTTC. Amino acids: CASSLPGIFGYTF. The J gene is TRBJ1-2, the V gene TRBV28; perhaps TRBD1 as D (5 bases). Germline V gene lookup returns CDR1 MDHEN and CDR2 SYDVKM. The length of the CDR3 is 13 residues. With 2 bases removed from V and 7 bases from J, the gap between germline ends came to 11 bases.

V usage is TRBV30 and J usage is TRBJ1-3; the D gene is possibly TRBD1 (5 bases). Per germline, CDR1 GTSNPN and CDR2 SVGIG (reference sequence). The CDR3 spans 16 residues. V was cut by 2 bases and J by 0 bases, with 14 bases left in between. CDR3 nucleotides: TGTGCCTGGAGTCATCGGGGCCGAAACTCTGGAAACACCATATATTTT. It codes for CAWSHRGRNSGNTIYF.

V gene TRBV28 combines with J gene TRBJ2-5, with D perhaps assigned TRBD1 or TRBD2 (5 bases each). Germline V gene data show CDR1 as MDHEN and CDR2 as SYDVKM. This CDR3 is built from 15 residues. V was cut by 2 bases and J by 2 bases, with 12 bases left in between. The CDR3 sequence is CASSLPGTTQETQYF. DNA of the CDR3: TGTGCCAGCAGTTTACCCGGGACCACACAAGAGACCCAGTACTTC.

The chain recombines TRBV5-6 with TRBJ2-2; D unresolved. CDR1 is SGHDT and CDR2 is YYEEEE in the germline V gene. Trimming removed 2 bases at V and 6 bases at J, with 5 bases between. The CDR3 is 12 amino acids. In nucleotides, the CDR3 is TGTGCCAGCAGCTTTGGTGCCGGGGAGCTGTTTTTT. Encoded protein: CASSFGAGELFF. Full variable domain (remainder filled in from reference TRBV5-6 and TRBJ2-2): DAGVTQSPTHLIKTRGQQVTLRCSPKSGHDTVSWYQQALGQGPQFIFQYYEEEERQRGNFPDRFSGHQFPNYSSELNVNALLLGDSALYLCASSFGAGELFFGEGSRLTVL.

V is TRBV10-3 and J is TRBJ2-2, with TRBD2 as a possible D gene (5 bases). CDR1 ENHRY and CDR2 SYGVKD come from the germline V gene. V dropped 7 bases and J dropped 3 bases, with 12 bases sitting between them. The CDR3 loop spans 14 amino acids. DNA for the CDR3: TGTGCCATCACCGAGGGTTCGGACACCGGGGAGCTGTTTTTT. This sequence encodes CAITEGSDTGELFF.

This sequence joins TRBV25-1 and TRBJ2-3; a possible D gene is TRBD1 (6 bases). This CDR3 is 16 amino acids long. Trimming stripped 5 bases from V and 5 bases from J, with 20 bases between. Germline V gene lookup returns CDR1 MGHDK and CDR2 SYGVNS. CDR3 region: CASSSDRDTVLDTQYF. DNA for the CDR3: TGTGCCAGCAGTTCAGACCGGGACACCGTTTTAGATACGCAGTATTTT.

The CDR3: CASSGIGDSYLDYGYTF. CDR3 sequence (DNA): TGTGCCAGCAGCGGCATCGGGGACTCTTATCTAGACTATGGCTACACCTTC. This chain links TRBV5-8 with TRBJ1-2, with D perhaps TRBD1 (5 bases). The V and J ends lost 4 bases and 3 bases respectively, with 22 bases between them. CDR3 length: 17 residues. CDR1 is SGHTS, CDR2 YDEGEE, per germline.

The chain combines TRBV2 with TRBJ1-2; no clear D. The CDR3 loop spans 13 amino acids. Trimming took 7 bases from V and 6 from J, leaving 15 bases between them. Germline V gene lookup returns CDR1 SNHLY and CDR2 FYNNEI. The CDR3 region has the DNA TGTGCCAGCATCCTCGTTAAAGTTGATGGCTACACCTTC. As protein: CASILVKVDGYTF.

V and J are TRBV29-1 and TRBJ1-2, with D perhaps TRBD1 (6 bases). The CDR3 is 12 residues long. Trimming shortened V by 5 bases and J by 1 base, and 8 bases separated the two germline ends. CDR1 SQVTM and CDR2 ANQGSEA come from the germline V gene. CDR3 DNA: TGCAGCGTTCGACAGGATAACTATGGCTACACCTTC. Its translation: CSVRQDNYGYTF.

The V gene is TRBV7-8, the J gene TRBJ2-1; 9 bases are a match to TRBD2. From germline, CDR1 is SGHVS and CDR2 FQNEAQ. After removal of 6 bases from V and 6 bases from J, the junction contained 9 bases not matched to a gene. The CDR3 has 15 residues. The CDR3 nucleotides read TGTGCCAGCAGGTTCCGGAGCGGGAGGACCAATGAGCAGTTCTTC. It yields the protein CASRFRSGRTNEQFF. The entire variable domain, with the rest obtained from reference TRBV7-8 and TRBJ2-1, is as follows: GAGVSQSPRYKVAKRGQDVALRCDPISGHVSLFWYQQALGQGPEFLTYFQNEAQLDKSGLPSDRFFAERPEGSVSTLKIQRTQQEDSAVYLCASRFRSGRTNEQFFGPGTRLTVL.

Here the CDR3 DNA reads TGTGCCAGCAGTCCCCCAGGACTAGCCCCCAATGAGCAGTTCTTC. As protein: CASSPPGLAPNEQFF. The chain joins TRBV28 to TRBJ2-1; 8 bases map to TRBD2. V trimming: 5 bases; J trimming: 6 bases; junction bases outside the gene matches: 9. The CDR3 has 15 amino acids. The germline CDR1 and CDR2 sequences are MDHEN and SYDVKM.

The V and J genes are TRBV6-1 and TRBJ2-7; TRBD1 might be the D (7 bases). CDR3 length equals 15 residues. V was trimmed by 6 bases and J by 7 bases, leaving 22 bases between them. Germline CDR1 MNHNS, CDR2 SASEGT. CDR3 region: CASRSDRVSGREQYF. As DNA, the CDR3 is TGTGCCAGCAGATCCGACAGGGTGTCGGGGAGGGAGCAGTACTTC.

The chain is built from TRBV19 and TRBJ2-7; D tentatively fits TRBD1 or TRBD2 (5 bases each). The germline V gene encodes CDR1 LNHDA and CDR2 SQIVND (reference sequence). V shed 2 bases and J shed 3 bases, with 11 bases lying between them. The CDR3 has 14 amino acids. DNA of the CDR3: TGTGCCAGTAGTATAAAAGGGACCCTCTACGAGCAGTACTTC. Its protein product is CASSIKGTLYEQYF.

This chain links TRBV27 with TRBJ1-1; TRBD1 is a possible D gene (6 bases). Germline values: CDR1 MNHEY, CDR2 SMNVEV (reference sequence). V gave up 5 bases and J gave up 1 base, with 20 bases separating them. The CDR3 covers 17 residues. The CDR3 loop is CASSPPPQGKANTEAFF. The CDR3 DNA follows: TGTGCCAGCAGTCCACCGCCGCAGGGGAAGGCGAACACTGAAGCTTTCTTT.

The chain combines TRBV4-1 with TRBJ1-3, with TRBD1 as a possible D gene (6 bases). This CDR3 region has 15 residues. Germline-derived CDR1 and CDR2 are MGHRA and YSYEKL. V lost 0 bases to trimming and J lost 4 bases, with 10 bases between them. CDR3 DNA sequence: TGCGCCAGCAGCCAAGAAGACAGGCCCGGAAACACCATATATTTT. Translating it yields CASSQEDRPGNTIYF.

The genes are TRBV4-1 and TRBJ2-5, with TRBD2 identical over 9 bases. Trimming took 1 base from V and 2 from J; bases not matched to a gene: 5. The CDR3 sequence is 16 residues long. Germline CDR1 is MGHRA and CDR2 is YSYEKL. CDR3 loop: CASSQGLAGPQETQYF. Here the CDR3 DNA reads TGCGCCAGCAGCCAAGGCCTAGCGGGGCCTCAAGAGACCCAGTACTTC.

The rearrangement uses TRBV2 and TRBJ1-2; weak D call: TRBD1 (6 bases). Germline V CDR1 and CDR2: SNHLY, FYNNEI. V was shortened by 11 bases and J by 4 bases, with 14 bases between the two germline ends. This CDR3 has 12 amino acids. The CDR3 DNA follows: TGTGCCGTACGGGACAATGGCTATGGCTACACCTTC. Amino acids: CAVRDNGYGYTF.

This chain connects TRBV30 to TRBJ2-2; no firm D call. Germline V gene data show CDR1 as GTSNPN and CDR2 as SVGIG (reference sequence). This CDR3 region has 14 residues. CDR3 amino acids: CALAAGVLTGELFF. CDR3 in DNA: TGTGCACTCGCGGCAGGTGTTCTCACCGGGGAGCTGTTTTTT.

CDR3: CATYPQRGFNYEQYF. The CDR3 nucleotides are TGTGCCACCTACCCCCAAAGGGGCTTCAACTACGAGCAGTACTTC. V is TRBV28 and J is TRBJ2-7, with a possible D match to TRBD1 (5 bases). The V end lost 10 bases, the J end lost 3 bases, and 22 bases lay between the germline ends. The CDR3 is 15 residues long. Looked up from germline, CDR1 is MDHEN and CDR2 is SYDVKM.

The V and J genes are TRBV2 and TRBJ2-7, with D maybe TRBD2 (5 bases). V was cut by 7 bases and J by 3 bases, with 13 bases left in between. CDR3 length: 13 residues. The germline CDR1 and CDR2 sequences are SNHLY and FYNNEI. CDR3 protein: CASKGTSGYEQYF. CDR3 DNA sequence: TGTGCCAGCAAGGGAACAAGCGGCTACGAGCAGTACTTC.

In the case of this clone: The junction departs from germline at one end; a sequencing error may be responsible. V and J are TRBV5-1 and TRBJ2-5; TRBD2 is a possible D gene (6 bases). The CDR3 contains 14 residues. Germline V gene sequence: CDR1 SGHRS, CDR2 YFSETQ. The CDR3 coding sequence is TGCGCCGGCAGCTTCTCCCGGGGGTGGGAGACCCAGTACTTC. It codes for CAGSFSRGWETQYF.